A single sample gave rise to the 14 T cell receptor beta chains below, sequenced in a study of T cells in tuberculosis. Assay used: immunoSEQ multiplex PCR; TCRdb lists only in-frame clones, some missing. The table lists tens of thousands of clones, about 89% of them singletons. Sequencing was performed on PBMCs. These receptors came from a donor between 10 and 35 years old with latent tuberculosis or without tuberculosis infection.

The chain couples TRBV27 to TRBJ2-6; D is perhaps TRBD2 (5 bases). Germline-derived CDR1 and CDR2 are MNHEY and SMNVEV (reference sequence). The CDR3 is 17 residues long. Trimming cost V 7 bases and J 0 bases, with 16 bases left between them. CDR3 residues: CASTDYITYSGANVLTF. CDR3 in DNA: TGTGCCAGCACCGACTACATTACCTACTCTGGGGCCAACGTCCTGACTTTC.

The chain has TRBV5-1 and TRBJ1-3; D remains unclear. The CDR3 has 15 residues. Germline-derived CDR1 and CDR2 are SGHRS and YFSETQ. The ends were cut back, 4 bases at V and 0 bases at J, with 11 bases in the middle. In DNA form, the CDR3 reads TGCGCCAGCAGCCCCAACACCGACTCTGGAAACACCATATATTTT. Its protein is CASSPNTDSGNTIYF.

This chain uses TRBV20-1 with TRBJ2-7; the match to TRBD2 covers 7 bases. The CDR3 consists of 11 residues. The germline CDR1 and CDR2 sequences are DFQATT and SNEGSKA (reference sequence). V shed 7 bases, J shed 3 bases, and the junction held 3 bases outside the gene matches. CDR3 loop: CSGLAVYEQYF. CDR3 sequence (DNA): TGCAGTGGGCTAGCGGTCTACGAGCAGTACTTC.

The rearrangement uses TRBV4-1 and TRBJ2-1; D gene unclear. Deletions cut 4 bases from V and 15 bases from J, with 13 bases between. There are 11 residues in the CDR3. Germline CDR1 and CDR2: MGHRA and YSYEKL. Here the CDR3 reads CASSLTTHRFF. CDR3 nucleotide sequence: TGCGCCAGCAGCCTCACAACACATCGGTTCTTC.

The chain joins TRBV7-9 to TRBJ1-1; D remains unclear. Trimming removed 5 bases from V and 3 bases from J, with 4 bases in between. Germline V gene lookup returns CDR1 SEHNR and CDR2 FQNEAQ (reference sequence). This CDR3 comprises 11 residues. The CDR3 nucleotides read TGTGCCAGCAGCCCCGACACTGAAGCTTTCTTT. It yields the protein CASSPDTEAFF.

This chain uses TRBV7-2 with TRBJ1-1, with a tentative D call TRBD1 (5 bases). V was pared by 5 bases and J by 7 bases, with 17 bases between. Germline CDR1 is SGHTA and CDR2 is FQGNSA. This CDR3 spans 14 amino acids. CDR3 region: CASSRLRRGIEAFF. CDR3 DNA: TGTGCCAGCAGCCGACTTAGACGGGGGATTGAAGCTTTCTTT.

The rearrangement links TRBV6-5 to TRBJ2-1; D is perhaps TRBD2 (7 bases). V was trimmed by 5 bases and J by 0 bases, leaving 11 bases between them. This CDR3 region has 15 residues. Germline CDR1 is MNHEY and CDR2 is SVGAGI. This chain's CDR3 is CASSRGASSYNEQFF. CDR3 DNA sequence: TGTGCCAGCAGTCGGGGGGCCAGCTCCTACAATGAGCAGTTCTTC.

V gene TRBV5-4 combines with J gene TRBJ2-3, with 11 bases lining up with TRBD1. Germline loops: CDR1 SGHNT, CDR2 YYREEE (reference sequence). This CDR3 region has 16 residues. V lost 2 bases, J lost 6 bases, and 8 bases stayed unmatched. The DNA for the CDR3 is TGTGCCAGCAGCTTATGGACAGGGGGCCTGTCGGATACGCAGTATTTT. Residues: CASSLWTGGLSDTQYF.

The chain employs TRBV28 and TRBJ1-1, with D possibly matching TRBD1 (6 bases). CDR1 MDHEN and CDR2 SYDVKM come from the germline V gene. V lost 11 bases and J lost 4, with 14 bases in between. The CDR3 spans 12 residues. The chain's CDR3 is CAVIQGFTEAFF. The CDR3 bases are TGTGCCGTGATACAGGGTTTCACTGAAGCTTTCTTT.

This chain uses TRBV5-4 with TRBJ1-1; TRBD1 might be the D (6 bases). Trimming removed 4 bases from V and 0 bases from J, with 13 bases in between. From germline, CDR1 is SGHNT and CDR2 YYREEE (reference sequence). The CDR3 sequence is 15 residues long. CDR3 DNA: TGTGCCAGCAGCCAGGACAGCCGCATGAACACTGAAGCTTTCTTT. Translating gives CASSQDSRMNTEAFF.

The chain recombines TRBV10-3 with TRBJ1-1; TRBD1 is a possible D gene (6 bases). Trimming removed 7 bases from V and 0 bases from J, with 15 bases in between. Germline assignment: CDR1 ENHRY and CDR2 SYGVKD. This CDR3 is built from 15 residues. The CDR3 bases are TGTGCCATCACCTCGGCCCGGACAGTGAACACTGAAGCTTTCTTT. It translates to CAITSARTVNTEAFF.

The V and J genes are TRBV5-4 and TRBJ2-7; maybe TRBD1 (5 bases). The CDR3 is 15 residues long. Deletions cut 0 bases from V and 0 bases from J, with 10 bases between. Germline CDR1 SGHNT, CDR2 YYREEE (reference sequence). CDR3 residues: CASSLAGKASYEQYF. CDR3 sequence (DNA): TGTGCCAGCAGCTTGGCAGGGAAGGCCTCCTACGAGCAGTACTTC.

The V call is TRBV10-2, the J call TRBJ2-7; D perhaps matches TRBD1 (6 bases). The CDR3 sequence is 12 residues long. CDR1 is WSHSY and CDR2 is SAAADI in the germline V gene. V was pared by 11 bases and J by 0 bases, with 11 bases between. The CDR3, as DNA: TGCGCCGTCCGGGACAACTCCTACGAGCAGTACTTC. Protein product: CAVRDNSYEQYF.

The chain is built from TRBV4-1 and TRBJ1-6; D remains unclear. V lost 1 base and J 0 bases, leaving 13 bases between the germline ends. Germline loops: CDR1 MGHRA, CDR2 YSYEKL. The CDR3 has 18 residues. CDR3 amino acids: CASSQASPGLSYNSPLHF. The CDR3 DNA follows: TGCGCCAGCAGCCAAGCCAGTCCAGGACTCTCCTATAATTCACCCCTCCACTTT.